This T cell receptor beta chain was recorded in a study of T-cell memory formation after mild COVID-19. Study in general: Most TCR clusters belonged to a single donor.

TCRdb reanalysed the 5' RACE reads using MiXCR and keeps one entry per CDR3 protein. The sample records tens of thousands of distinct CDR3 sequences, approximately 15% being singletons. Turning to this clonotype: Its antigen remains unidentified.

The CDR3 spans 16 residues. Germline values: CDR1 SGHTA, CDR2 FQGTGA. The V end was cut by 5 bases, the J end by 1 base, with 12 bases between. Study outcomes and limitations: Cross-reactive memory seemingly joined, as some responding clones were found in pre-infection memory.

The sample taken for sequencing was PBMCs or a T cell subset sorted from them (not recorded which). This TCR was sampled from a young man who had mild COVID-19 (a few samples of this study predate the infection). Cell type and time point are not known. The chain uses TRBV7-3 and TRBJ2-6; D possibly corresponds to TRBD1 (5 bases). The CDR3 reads CASSQRDSSGANVLTF. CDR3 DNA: TGTGCCAGCAGCCAACGAGACAGTTCTGGGGCCAACGTCCTGACTTTC.